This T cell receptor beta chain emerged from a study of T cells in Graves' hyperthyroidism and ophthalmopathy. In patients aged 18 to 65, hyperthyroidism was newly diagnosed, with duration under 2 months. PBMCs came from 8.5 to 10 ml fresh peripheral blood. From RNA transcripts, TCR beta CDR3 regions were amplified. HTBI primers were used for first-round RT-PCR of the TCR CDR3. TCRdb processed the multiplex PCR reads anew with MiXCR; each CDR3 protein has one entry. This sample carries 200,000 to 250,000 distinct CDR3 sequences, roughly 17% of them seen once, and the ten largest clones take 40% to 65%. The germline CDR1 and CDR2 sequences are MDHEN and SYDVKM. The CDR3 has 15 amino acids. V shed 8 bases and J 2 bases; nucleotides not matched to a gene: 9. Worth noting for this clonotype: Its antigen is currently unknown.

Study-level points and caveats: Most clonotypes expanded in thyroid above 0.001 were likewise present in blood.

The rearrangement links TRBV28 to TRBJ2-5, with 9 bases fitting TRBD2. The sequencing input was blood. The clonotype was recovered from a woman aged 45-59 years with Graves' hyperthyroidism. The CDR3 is CASHTTSGTQETQYF. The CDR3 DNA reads TGTGCCAGCCATACGACTAGCGGAACTCAAGAGACCCAGTACTTC.